These 9 T cell receptor beta chains originate from one sample sequenced in a study of CD8 T cells in ankylosing spondylitis. Overall study results and limits: Roughly eight highly homologous variants made up a TCR beta motif that seemed to typify ankylosing spondylitis blood.

From the 5' RACE reads, TCRdb called clonotypes with MiXCR, one entry per CDR3 protein. The sample yields more than 400,000 distinct CDR3 sequences, 5.3% seen once. No antigens are known for them. The sequencing sample was made of blood, either unsorted or a sorted T cell fraction (not recorded which). The receptor set was obtained from a male donor with ankylosing spondylitis.

The sample holds many counts of this clonotype. The V gene is TRBV28, the J gene TRBJ2-7; 9 bases line up with TRBD1. CDR3 length: 13 amino acids. The germline CDR1 and CDR2 sequences are MDHEN and SYDVKM. Trimming took 10 bases from V and 2 from J; bases not matched to a gene: 6. Here the CDR3 reads CATSRQGAYEQYF. The CDR3 DNA reads as TGTGCCACGTCTCGACAGGGGGCCTACGAGCAGTACTTC.

This clonotype was seen many times. V is TRBV4-2 and J is TRBJ1-4; D gene ambiguous. Deletions cut 1 base from V and 0 bases from J, with 9 bases between. This CDR3 is built from 16 residues. CDR1 LGHNA and CDR2 YNFKEQ come from the germline V gene. CDR3 residues: CASSQGARATNEKLFF. The DNA for the CDR3 is TGTGCCAGCAGCCAAGGAGCGCGGGCAACTAATGAAAAACTGTTTTTT.

This clonotype showed up just a few times. J is TRBJ2-5 and V is TRBV6-2 or TRBV6-3, with D tentatively TRBD2 (6 bases). This CDR3 comprises 14 residues. Trimming took 2 bases from V and 1 from J, leaving 8 bases between them. Germline V CDR1 and CDR2: MNHEY, SVGEGT. CDR3 sequence (DNA): TGTGCCAGCAGTTACGTGGGACTCCAAGAGACCCAGTACTTC. Its protein product is CASSYVGLQETQYF.

This clonotype has ten or more counts. This sequence joins TRBV9 and TRBJ2-7, with TRBD2 as a possible D gene (7 bases). V shed 0 bases and J shed 6 bases, with 16 bases lying between them. Germline-derived CDR1 and CDR2 are SGDLS and YYNGEE. CDR3 length: 15 amino acids. CDR3: CASSVGGGARPEQYF. For the CDR3, the DNA is TGTGCCAGCAGCGTAGGGGGGGGGGCTCGACCCGAGCAGTACTTC.

This clonotype occurred many times. CDR3 DNA: TGCAGTGCTAGACCCCTTGGGAAAGGTAGTAACTATGGCTACACCTTC. Encoded protein: CSARPLGKGSNYGYTF. The chain uses TRBV20-1 and TRBJ1-2; D is unresolved. Deletions cut 2 bases from V and 1 base from J, with 17 bases between. Germline values: CDR1 DFQATT, CDR2 SNEGSKA (reference sequence). The CDR3 length is 16 residues.

This chain connects TRBV5-1 to TRBJ2-2; tentative D call: TRBD1 (6 bases). Germline V gene lookup returns CDR1 SGHRS and CDR2 YFSETQ. The CDR3 runs 16 residues. V lost 3 bases and J lost 3, with 15 bases in between. Here the CDR3 reads CASSWGRRADTGELFF. For the CDR3, the DNA is TGCGCCAGCAGCTGGGGGCGGCGGGCGGACACCGGGGAGCTGTTTTTT.

This clonotype has a count of ten or more. This chain joins TRBV28 and TRBJ1-2; D is ambiguous. Germline CDR1 and CDR2: MDHEN and SYDVKM. This CDR3 has 12 residues. The V end was cut by 10 bases, the J end by 3 bases, with 12 bases between. The CDR3 DNA follows: TGTGCCACTACGTACAGCTACTATGGCTACACCTTC. Translation: CATTYSYYGYTF.

In this sample, this clonotype turned up a few times. The rearrangement uses TRBV5-6 and TRBJ2-6; D unresolved. Germline CDR1 reads SGHDT; CDR2 reads YYEEEE. The CDR3 is made up of 18 amino acids. Trimming removed 1 base from V and 0 bases from J, with 14 bases in between. CDR3 residues: CASSLSRQFPSGANVLTF. In nucleotides, the CDR3 is TGTGCCAGCAGCTTGTCCCGGCAATTCCCCTCTGGGGCCAACGTCCTGACTTTC.

About this clonotype itself: This may arise from a read error, as a much more abundant clone is one base away. This chain connects TRBV5-1 to TRBJ2-2, with 13 bases lining up with TRBD2. J gave up 6 bases and V 4 bases, and 12 bases lay outside the gene matches. Germline V CDR1 and CDR2: SGHRS, YFSETQ. This CDR3 is 18 amino acids long. CDR3 nucleotides: TGCGCCAGCAGCCATACCGGGACAGGGACTAGCGGGGCCGGGGAGCTGTTTTTT. It yields the protein CASSHTGTGTSGAGELFF.